The present T cell receptor beta chain was sequenced within a study of cytomegalovirus exposure and HLA in healthy donors. Overall study: Around 78 million unique TCRs, all from HLA-typed donors, were included in an early release of the data. Whole-study results and caveats: The likely explanation for a cluster of highly shared sequence variants was sequencing artifact. It has been reported that TCR beta sequences accurately predicted the HLA-A and HLA-B alleles of most subjects.

V was clipped by 2 bases and J by 2 bases, with 11 bases between them. Germline values: CDR1 SGHRS, CDR2 YFSETQ. This CDR3 has 14 amino acids. It was with 60 Vbeta and 13 Jbeta primers that the PCR ran. The protocol was immunoSEQ multiplex PCR, while the TCRdb copy is restricted to in-frame clones and leaves out a portion. The sample lists fewer than 200,000 clones, around 80% occurring once. On this clone: The antigen remains unidentified.

The sequence was collected from a woman aged 50 to 60 in good health and CMV-seronegative. Sequenced material: PBMCs. The chain has TRBV5-1 and TRBJ2-7; D might be TRBD1 (6 bases). CDR3 DNA: TGCGCCAGCAGCTTCACTGGGGACACCTACGAGCAGTACTTC. This gives the protein CASSFTGDTYEQYF.